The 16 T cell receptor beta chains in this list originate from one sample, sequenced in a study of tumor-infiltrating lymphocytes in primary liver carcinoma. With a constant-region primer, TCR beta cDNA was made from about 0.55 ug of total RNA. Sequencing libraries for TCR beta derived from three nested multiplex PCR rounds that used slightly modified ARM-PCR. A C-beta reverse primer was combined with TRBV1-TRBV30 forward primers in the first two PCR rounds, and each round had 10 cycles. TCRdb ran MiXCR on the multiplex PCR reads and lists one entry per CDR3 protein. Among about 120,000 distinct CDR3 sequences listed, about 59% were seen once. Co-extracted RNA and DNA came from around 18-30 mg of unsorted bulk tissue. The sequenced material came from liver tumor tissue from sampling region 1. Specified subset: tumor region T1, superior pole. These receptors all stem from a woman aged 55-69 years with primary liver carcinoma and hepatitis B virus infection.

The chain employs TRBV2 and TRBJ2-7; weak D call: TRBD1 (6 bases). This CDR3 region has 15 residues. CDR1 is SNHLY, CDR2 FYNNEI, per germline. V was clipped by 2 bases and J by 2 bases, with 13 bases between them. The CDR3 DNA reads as TGTGCCAGCAGTGAACAGTGGGGGCCAACCTACGAGCAGTACTTC. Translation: CASSEQWGPTYEQYF.

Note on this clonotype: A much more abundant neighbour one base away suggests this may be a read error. CDR3 coding DNA: TGTGCCAGCATTACGGGTAGCGGAATCACAGATACGCAGTATTTT. Translating it yields CASITGSGITDTQYF. J is TRBJ2-3 and V is TRBV6-2 or TRBV6-3; D possibly corresponds to TRBD2 (6 bases). The CDR3 is made up of 15 amino acids. The ends were cut back, 7 bases at V and 2 bases at J, with 16 bases in the middle. Germline V gene sequence: CDR1 MNHEY, CDR2 SVGEGT.

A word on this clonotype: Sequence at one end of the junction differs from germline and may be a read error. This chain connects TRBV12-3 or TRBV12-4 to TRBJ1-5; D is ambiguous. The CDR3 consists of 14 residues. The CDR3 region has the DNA TGTGCAAGCAGCGATAAAGGTAGCGATCAGCCCCAGCATTTT. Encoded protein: CASSDKGSDQPQHF.

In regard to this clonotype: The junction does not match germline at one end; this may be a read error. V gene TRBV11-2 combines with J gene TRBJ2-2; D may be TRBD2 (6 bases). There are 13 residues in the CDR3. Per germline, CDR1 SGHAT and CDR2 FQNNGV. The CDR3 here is CTSSLDGTGEMFF. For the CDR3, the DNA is TGTACCAGCAGCTTAGATGGGACTGGGGAGATGTTTTTT.

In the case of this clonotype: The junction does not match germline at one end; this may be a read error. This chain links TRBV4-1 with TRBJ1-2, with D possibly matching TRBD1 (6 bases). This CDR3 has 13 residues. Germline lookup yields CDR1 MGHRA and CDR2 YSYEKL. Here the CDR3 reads CTSSAGEEYGYTF. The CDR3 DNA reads TGCACCAGCAGTGCAGGGGAGGAGTATGGCTACACCTTC.

The CDR3 bases are TGTGCCAGTAGTGGGGACAGGGGCGCGGCCACCACGACTCAGTACTTC. It specifies CASSGDRGAATTTQYF. The chain employs TRBV28 and TRBJ2-5; 10 positions agree with TRBD1. The V gene's germline CDR1 is MDHEN and CDR2 SYDVKM. J gave up 11 bases and V 9 bases, and 21 bases lay outside the gene matches. The CDR3 sequence is 16 residues long.

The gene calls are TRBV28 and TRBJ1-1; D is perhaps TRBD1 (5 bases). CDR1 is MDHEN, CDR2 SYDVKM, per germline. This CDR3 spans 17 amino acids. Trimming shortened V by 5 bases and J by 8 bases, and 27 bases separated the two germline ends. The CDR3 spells CASSGRIRRDTTVEAFF. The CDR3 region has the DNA TGTGCCAGCAGTGGCAGGATACGAAGGGATACGACAGTGGAAGCTTTCTTT.

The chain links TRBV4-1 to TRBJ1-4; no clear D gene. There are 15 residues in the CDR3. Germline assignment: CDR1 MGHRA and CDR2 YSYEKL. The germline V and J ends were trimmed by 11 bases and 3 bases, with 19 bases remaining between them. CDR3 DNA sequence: TGCGCCTGTAGCCAAGAGGTTCCCTCTAATGAAAAACTGTTTTTT. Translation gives CACSQEVPSNEKLFF.

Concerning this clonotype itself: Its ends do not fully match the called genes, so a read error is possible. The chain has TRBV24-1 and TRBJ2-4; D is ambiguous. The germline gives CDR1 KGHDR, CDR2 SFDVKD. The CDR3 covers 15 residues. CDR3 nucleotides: TGTGTCACCAGTGATTCACAGATAGCCAAAAACATTCAGTACTTC. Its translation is CVTSDSQIAKNIQYF.

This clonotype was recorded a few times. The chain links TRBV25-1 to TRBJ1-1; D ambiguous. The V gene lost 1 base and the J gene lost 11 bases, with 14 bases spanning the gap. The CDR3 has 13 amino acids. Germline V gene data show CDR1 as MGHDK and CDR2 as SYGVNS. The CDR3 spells CASSELGRSRAFF. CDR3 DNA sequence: TGTGCCAGCAGTGAATTGGGCCGATCTAGGGCTTTCTTT.

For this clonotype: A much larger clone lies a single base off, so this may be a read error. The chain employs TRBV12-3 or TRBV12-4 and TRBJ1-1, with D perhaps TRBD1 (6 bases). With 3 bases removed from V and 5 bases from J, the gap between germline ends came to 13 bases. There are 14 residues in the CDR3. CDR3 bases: TGTGCCAGCAGTTTCGAATGGGGGCTAACTGAAGCTTTCTTT. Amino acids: CASSFEWGLTEAFF.

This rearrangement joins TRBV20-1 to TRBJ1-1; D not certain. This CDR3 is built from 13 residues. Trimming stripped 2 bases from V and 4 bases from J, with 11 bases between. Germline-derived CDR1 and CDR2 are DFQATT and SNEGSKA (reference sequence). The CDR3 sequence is CSARRSSGTEAFF. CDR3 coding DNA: TGCAGTGCTAGACGCTCGTCGGGCACTGAAGCTTTCTTT.

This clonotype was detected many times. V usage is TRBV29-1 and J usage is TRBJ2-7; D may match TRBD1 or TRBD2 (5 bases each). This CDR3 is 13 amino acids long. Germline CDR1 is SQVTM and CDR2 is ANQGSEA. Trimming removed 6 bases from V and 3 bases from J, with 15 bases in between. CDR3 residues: CSVSGTSYYEQYF. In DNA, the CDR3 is TGCAGCGTGTCCGGGACGAGTTACTACGAGCAGTACTTC.

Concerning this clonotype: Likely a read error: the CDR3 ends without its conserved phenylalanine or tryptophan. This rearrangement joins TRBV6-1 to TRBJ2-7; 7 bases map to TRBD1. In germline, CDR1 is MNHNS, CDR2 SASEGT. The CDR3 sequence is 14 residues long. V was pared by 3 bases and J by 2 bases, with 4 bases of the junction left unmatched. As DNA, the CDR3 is TGTGCCAGCAGTGAGATGGGACAGACCTACGAGCAGTACTTA. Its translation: CASSEMGQTYEQYL.

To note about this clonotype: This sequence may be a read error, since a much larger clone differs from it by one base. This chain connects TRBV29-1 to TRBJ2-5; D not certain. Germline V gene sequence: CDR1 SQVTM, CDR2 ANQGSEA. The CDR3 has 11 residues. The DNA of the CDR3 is TGCAGCGTTAACGCCCAAGGGACCCAGTACTTC. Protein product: CSVNAQGTQYF.

CDR3: CASGSGGIFSYEQYF. CDR3 coding DNA: TGTGCCAGCGGTTCCGGAGGTATCTTCTCCTACGAGCAGTACTTC. The chain is built from TRBV28 and TRBJ2-7; a weak D match, TRBD2 (5 bases). The CDR3 contains 15 residues. V gave up 8 bases and J gave up 0 bases, with 17 bases separating them. Germline V gives CDR1 MDHEN, CDR2 SYDVKM.